This passage covers 28 T cell receptor beta chains from one sample sequenced in a study of shared clonotypes between healthy human individuals. Naive CD8 populations comprised CD45RO-negative cells positively selected for CCR7, excluding terminally differentiated effector memory CD45RA+ cells. TCRdb's table, derived via immunoSEQ multiplex PCR, lists solely in-frame clones and lacks some. In the table there are millions of clones, just over 90% of which are singletons. Sequenced: naive CD8+ T cells from PBMCs. These TCRs come from a man younger than 35 in good health. Some clones in this sample may be carry-over from other donors' samples.

The rearrangement joins TRBV27 to TRBJ2-5, with D perhaps matching TRBD1 (5 bases). Germline V gene data show CDR1 as MNHEY and CDR2 as SMNVEV (reference sequence). V shed 6 bases and J shed 3 bases, with 14 bases lying between them. This CDR3 contains 14 residues. CDR3 sequence: CASRPLGLEETQYF. The CDR3 nucleotides read TGTGCCAGCAGACCCCTGGGGCTAGAAGAGACCCAGTACTTC.

The chain joins TRBV5-1 to TRBJ2-7, with D possibly being TRBD1 (6 bases). This CDR3 spans 15 amino acids. Looked up from germline, CDR1 is SGHRS and CDR2 is YFSETQ. V lost 4 bases and J 2 bases, leaving 16 bases between the germline ends. The CDR3: CASSPSQGSPYEQYF. The CDR3 DNA sequence: TGCGCCAGCAGCCCTAGTCAGGGGTCCCCCTACGAGCAGTACTTC.

This sequence joins TRBV29-1 and TRBJ2-1, with D perhaps given as TRBD1 or TRBD2 (5 bases each). CDR3 length: 15 amino acids. The V end lost 0 bases, the J end lost 6 bases, and 15 bases lay between the germline ends. CDR1 SQVTM and CDR2 ANQGSEA come from the germline V gene. The CDR3 sequence: CSVEDVRDASNEQFF. CDR3 coding DNA: TGCAGCGTTGAAGATGTCCGGGACGCAAGCAATGAGCAGTTCTTC.

V and J are TRBV13 and TRBJ2-1; D may be TRBD2 (6 bases). This CDR3 is built from 18 residues. Trimming shortened V by 0 bases and J by 5 bases, and 20 bases separated the two germline ends. Per the germline V gene, CDR1 is PRHDT and CDR2 is FYEKMQ (reference sequence). CDR3 nucleotides: TGTGCCAGCAGCTTAGGGGGCCCGGGACTCTATATCCACAATGAGCAGTTCTTC. Translating gives CASSLGGPGLYIHNEQFF.

The V call is TRBV27, the J call TRBJ1-1; D possibly corresponds to TRBD1 (5 bases). The CDR3 totals 13 residues. Per germline, CDR1 MNHEY and CDR2 SMNVEV (reference sequence). Deletions cut 7 bases from V and 2 bases from J, with 11 bases between. The DNA for the CDR3 is TGTGCCAGCACCTCCGGGGCTAACACTGAAGCTTTCTTT. Its protein is CASTSGANTEAFF.

Of note for this clone: The identical CDR3 is also encoded by other nucleotide sequences in the sample. The genes are TRBV9 and TRBJ2-1; a weak D match, TRBD2 (6 bases). The germline CDR1 and CDR2 sequences are SGDLS and YYNGEE. The CDR3 totals 15 residues. V lost 3 bases and J 0 bases, leaving 10 bases between the germline ends. In DNA form, the CDR3 reads TGTGCCAGCAGCGATAGCGGTGACTCCTACAATGAGCAGTTCTTC. Its translation is CASSDSGDSYNEQFF.

V usage is TRBV4-1 and J usage is TRBJ2-3; 9 bases line up with TRBD1. The CDR3 totals 16 residues. Germline assignment: CDR1 MGHRA and CDR2 YSYEKL. V lost 6 bases to trimming and J lost 3 bases; unmatched junction nucleotides: 10. Here the CDR3 DNA reads TGCGCCAGCAGACTACCGGGACAGGGAGTAACAGATACGCAGTATTTT. Its translation: CASRLPGQGVTDTQYF.

As concerns this clone: Additional DNA sequences in this sample encode the identical CDR3. CDR3 sequence: CASSFPGRNQPQHF. The CDR3 region has the DNA TGTGCCAGCAGTTTTCCGGGTCGCAATCAGCCCCAGCATTTT. The gene calls are TRBV28 and TRBJ1-5; D gene unclear. CDR3 length: 14 amino acids. V was trimmed by 3 bases and J by 2 bases, leaving 8 bases between them. Germline loops: CDR1 MDHEN, CDR2 SYDVKM.

This chain connects TRBV29-1 to TRBJ2-5, with 8 bases fitting TRBD2. The V gene's germline CDR1 is SQVTM and CDR2 ANQGSEA. V shed 7 bases and J 5 bases; nucleotides not matched to a gene: 12. This CDR3 is built from 14 residues. The DNA of the CDR3 is TGCAGCGCTCCCGCGGGGACTAGGCGGGAGACCCAGTACTTC. It yields the protein CSAPAGTRRETQYF.

The chain employs TRBV7-9 and TRBJ2-3, with 10 bases lining up with TRBD2. The CDR3 is 16 amino acids. V was clipped by 7 bases and J by 4 bases; unmatched bases: 11. Germline V gene lookup returns CDR1 SEHNR and CDR2 FQNEAQ (reference sequence). The CDR3 here is CASTKGSSGGADTQYF. The CDR3 DNA is TGTGCCAGCACCAAGGGGTCTAGCGGGGGCGCAGATACGCAGTATTTT.

The chain couples TRBV7-2 to TRBJ2-1; 9 nucleotides align to TRBD2. V shed 0 bases and J 3 bases; nucleotides not matched to a gene: 6. The CDR3 runs to 17 residues. Germline-derived CDR1 and CDR2 are SGHTA and FQGNSA. The DNA for the CDR3 is TGTGCCAGCAGCTTAGCGGGGAGCGGGAGGCTCTACAATGAGCAGTTCTTC. It codes for CASSLAGSGRLYNEQFF.

This clone was observed once. A much more abundant neighbour one base away suggests this may be a read error. The same CDR3 arises from other DNA sequences in this sample as well. This chain uses TRBV9 with TRBJ1-1; the D is unclear. Germline lookup yields CDR1 SGDLS and CDR2 YYNGEE. V was cut by 0 bases and J by 5 bases, with 8 bases left in between. The CDR3 runs to 13 residues. The CDR3 sequence: CASSVGGETEAFF. The CDR3 nucleotides read TGTGCCAGCAGCGTAGGGGGAGAAACTGAAGCTTTCTTT.

The CDR3, as DNA: TGTGCCAGCAGCGCCCACAGGGGCGGGACTAATGAGCAGTTCTTC. This translates into CASSAHRGGTNEQFF. J is TRBJ2-1 and V is TRBV9; possible D gene TRBD1, 7 bases. The CDR3 is made up of 15 amino acids. Germline V lookup: CDR1 SGDLS, CDR2 YYNGEE. The V end lost 3 bases, the J end lost 7 bases, and 17 bases lay between the germline ends.

The rearrangement links TRBV4-2 to TRBJ2-1, with D unresolved. The germline gives CDR1 LGHNA, CDR2 YNFKEQ. The V end was cut by 0 bases, the J end by 10 bases, with 10 bases between. The CDR3 consists of 13 residues. The CDR3 is CASSQESGPEQFF. CDR3 in DNA: TGTGCCAGCAGCCAAGAGTCGGGTCCAGAGCAGTTCTTC.

V and J are TRBV28 and TRBJ2-1, with 10 positions matching TRBD2. J lost 8 bases, V lost 6 bases, and 10 bases had no gene match. Germline loops: CDR1 MDHEN, CDR2 SYDVKM. The CDR3 runs to 15 residues. The CDR3 loop reads CASRQLAGEEDEQFF. CDR3 DNA: TGTGCCAGCAGGCAGCTAGCGGGAGAAGAGGATGAGCAGTTCTTC.

CDR3 DNA: TGTGCCAGCAGCTTAATGGGGGGACAGATGAACACTGAAGCTTTCTTT. Encoded protein: CASSLMGGQMNTEAFF. The rearrangement joins TRBV7-3 to TRBJ1-1; 7 bases align to TRBD1. The CDR3 consists of 16 residues. Germline V gene lookup returns CDR1 SGHTA and CDR2 FQGTGA. V lost 1 base, J lost 0 bases, and 5 bases stayed unmatched.

The chain combines TRBV27 with TRBJ2-5; D uncertain. V was cut by 5 bases and J by 5 bases, with 12 bases left in between. Germline CDR1 MNHEY, CDR2 SMNVEV (reference sequence). The CDR3 totals 13 residues. CDR3: CASSPPTEETQYF. The CDR3 DNA reads as TGTGCCAGCAGTCCACCGACGGAGGAGACCCAGTACTTC.

This chain links TRBV7-9 with TRBJ1-4; 8 positions match TRBD1. Germline CDR1 is SEHNR and CDR2 is FQNEAQ (reference sequence). Trimming took 5 bases from V and 7 from J; bases not matched to a gene: 6. The length of the CDR3 is 14 residues. CDR3 nucleotide sequence: TGTGCCAGCAGCGAGCCCGGACAGGGTGAAAAACTGTTTTTT. Protein product: CASSEPGQGEKLFF.

The CDR3 DNA reads TGTGCCAGCAGACGACAGGGTTATTACAATGAGCAGTTCTTC. Residues: CASRRQGYYNEQFF. The chain combines TRBV6-5 with TRBJ2-1, with 7 bases that match TRBD1. Germline-derived CDR1 and CDR2 are MNHEY and SVGAGI. The CDR3 extends over 14 amino acids. V trimming: 6 bases; J trimming: 4 bases; junction bases outside the gene matches: 6.

J is TRBJ2-5 and V is TRBV7-9; either TRBD1 or TRBD2 may fit D (5 bases each). CDR3 length: 16 amino acids. The V end was cut by 0 bases, the J end by 4 bases, with 15 bases between. Germline values: CDR1 SEHNR, CDR2 FQNEAQ (reference sequence). CDR3 sequence: CASSLALLGTTETQYF. The CDR3, as DNA: TGTGCCAGCAGCTTAGCGCTATTGGGGACCACAGAGACCCAGTACTTC. Full variable domain (rest looked up from reference TRBV7-9 and TRBJ2-5): DTGVSQNPRHKITKRGQNVTFRCDPISEHNRLYWYRQTLGQGPEFLTYFQNEAQLEKSRLLSDRFSAERPKGSFSTLEIQRTEQGDSAMYLCASSLALLGTTETQYFGPGTRLLVL.

The chain uses TRBV2 and TRBJ2-1; 8 bases are a match to TRBD2. The junction had 3 bases not matched to a gene; V was cut back by 8 bases and J by 0 bases. CDR3 length: 14 amino acids. Germline-derived CDR1 and CDR2 are SNHLY and FYNNEI. As DNA, the CDR3 is TGTGCCAGCGTAGCGGGAACCTCCTACAATGAGCAGTTCTTC. Translation: CASVAGTSYNEQFF.

CDR3 loop: CATSSMGPPETQYF. In DNA, the CDR3 is TGTGCCACCAGCAGTATGGGGCCGCCGGAGACCCAGTACTTC. This sequence joins TRBV15 and TRBJ2-5; a weak D match, TRBD1 (5 bases). The CDR3 loop spans 14 amino acids. The germline CDR1 and CDR2 sequences are LNHNV and YYDKDF (reference sequence). Trimming left V 3 bases short and J 5 bases short, with 13 bases between.

This chain joins TRBV10-3 and TRBJ2-2, with 8 nucleotides matching TRBD1. Germline CDR1 and CDR2: ENHRY and SYGVKD. The CDR3 is made up of 15 amino acids. J was trimmed by 6 bases and V by 9 bases; bases with no gene match: 12. The CDR3 nucleotides read TGTGCCATGGCCCCACAGGACAGGGAGGCCGGGGAGCTGTTTTTT. Its protein is CAMAPQDREAGELFF.

V usage is TRBV6-5 and J usage is TRBJ2-1; the D gene is possibly TRBD2 (5 bases). The CDR3 is 15 amino acids. Trimming cost V 7 bases and J 1 base, with 14 bases left between them. CDR1 MNHEY and CDR2 SVGAGI come from the germline V gene. The CDR3 bases are TGTGCCAGCATGGAGGCGATCGATTCCTACAATGAGCAGTTCTTC. Protein: CASMEAIDSYNEQFF.

The rearrangement joins TRBV7-9 to TRBJ2-1; 9 bases line up with TRBD2. Per germline, CDR1 SEHNR and CDR2 FQNEAQ (reference sequence). The ends lost 5 bases at V and 6 bases at J; junction bases unmatched: 11. The CDR3 has 16 residues. CDR3 protein: CASSPGLARMTNEQFF. CDR3 DNA: TGTGCCAGCAGCCCCGGACTAGCGAGAATGACCAATGAGCAGTTCTTC. The full variable domain, with the rest looked up from reference TRBV7-9 and TRBJ2-1, is DTGVSQNPRHKITKRGQNVTFRCDPISEHNRLYWYRQTLGQGPEFLTYFQNEAQLEKSRLLSDRFSAERPKGSFSTLEIQRTEQGDSAMYLCASSPGLARMTNEQFFGPGTRLTVL.

The chain joins TRBV27 to TRBJ2-4, with 10 bases aligning to TRBD2. CDR1 MNHEY and CDR2 SMNVEV come from the germline V gene (reference sequence). The CDR3 extends over 18 amino acids. The V gene end was trimmed by 3 bases and the J gene end by 0 bases; junction bases not matched to a gene: 8. The CDR3 nucleotides read TGTGCCAGCAGTTTCATCTCCACTAGCGGGGCAGCCAAAAACATTCAGTACTTC. Translating it yields CASSFISTSGAAKNIQYF.

The chain carries TRBV11-2 and TRBJ2-5; D remains unclear. The CDR3 runs to 13 residues. With 3 bases removed from V and 4 bases from J, the gap between germline ends came to 9 bases. The germline CDR1 and CDR2 sequences are SGHAT and FQNNGV. CDR3 DNA: TGTGCCAGCAGCTTTAGGCAGAGAGAGACCCAGTACTTC. Encoded protein: CASSFRQRETQYF.

The V and J genes are TRBV10-3 and TRBJ1-2, with D possibly being TRBD1 (6 bases). V lost 2 bases, J lost 4 bases, and 14 bases lay in between. The CDR3 covers 15 residues. The V gene's germline CDR1 is ENHRY and CDR2 SYGVKD. The CDR3 nucleotides read TGTGCCATCAGTGAGCCCGGGGGGCAGGCCTATGGCTACACCTTC. It encodes CAISEPGGQAYGYTF.